This TCR beta chain is from a study of blood T cell repertoires in COVID-19. Germline V CDR1 and CDR2: LNHNV, YYDKDF (reference sequence). The CDR3 has 14 amino acids. V was pared by 3 bases and J by 6 bases, with 12 bases between. The table came from immunoSEQ multiplex PCR; TCRdb's copy has only in-frame clones and leaves some out. Here the sample spans about 250,000 clones, about 91% being singletons. This receptor was identified in a woman in her 30s with COVID-19, enrolled during active disease. The chain is built from TRBV15 and TRBJ1-5; D is possibly TRBD1 (6 bases). Sequencing was carried out using peripheral blood. CDR3 sequence (DNA): TGTGCCACCAGCAGCCGGGGGGGCGGTCAGCCCCAGCATTTT. Residues: CATSSRGGGQPQHF.